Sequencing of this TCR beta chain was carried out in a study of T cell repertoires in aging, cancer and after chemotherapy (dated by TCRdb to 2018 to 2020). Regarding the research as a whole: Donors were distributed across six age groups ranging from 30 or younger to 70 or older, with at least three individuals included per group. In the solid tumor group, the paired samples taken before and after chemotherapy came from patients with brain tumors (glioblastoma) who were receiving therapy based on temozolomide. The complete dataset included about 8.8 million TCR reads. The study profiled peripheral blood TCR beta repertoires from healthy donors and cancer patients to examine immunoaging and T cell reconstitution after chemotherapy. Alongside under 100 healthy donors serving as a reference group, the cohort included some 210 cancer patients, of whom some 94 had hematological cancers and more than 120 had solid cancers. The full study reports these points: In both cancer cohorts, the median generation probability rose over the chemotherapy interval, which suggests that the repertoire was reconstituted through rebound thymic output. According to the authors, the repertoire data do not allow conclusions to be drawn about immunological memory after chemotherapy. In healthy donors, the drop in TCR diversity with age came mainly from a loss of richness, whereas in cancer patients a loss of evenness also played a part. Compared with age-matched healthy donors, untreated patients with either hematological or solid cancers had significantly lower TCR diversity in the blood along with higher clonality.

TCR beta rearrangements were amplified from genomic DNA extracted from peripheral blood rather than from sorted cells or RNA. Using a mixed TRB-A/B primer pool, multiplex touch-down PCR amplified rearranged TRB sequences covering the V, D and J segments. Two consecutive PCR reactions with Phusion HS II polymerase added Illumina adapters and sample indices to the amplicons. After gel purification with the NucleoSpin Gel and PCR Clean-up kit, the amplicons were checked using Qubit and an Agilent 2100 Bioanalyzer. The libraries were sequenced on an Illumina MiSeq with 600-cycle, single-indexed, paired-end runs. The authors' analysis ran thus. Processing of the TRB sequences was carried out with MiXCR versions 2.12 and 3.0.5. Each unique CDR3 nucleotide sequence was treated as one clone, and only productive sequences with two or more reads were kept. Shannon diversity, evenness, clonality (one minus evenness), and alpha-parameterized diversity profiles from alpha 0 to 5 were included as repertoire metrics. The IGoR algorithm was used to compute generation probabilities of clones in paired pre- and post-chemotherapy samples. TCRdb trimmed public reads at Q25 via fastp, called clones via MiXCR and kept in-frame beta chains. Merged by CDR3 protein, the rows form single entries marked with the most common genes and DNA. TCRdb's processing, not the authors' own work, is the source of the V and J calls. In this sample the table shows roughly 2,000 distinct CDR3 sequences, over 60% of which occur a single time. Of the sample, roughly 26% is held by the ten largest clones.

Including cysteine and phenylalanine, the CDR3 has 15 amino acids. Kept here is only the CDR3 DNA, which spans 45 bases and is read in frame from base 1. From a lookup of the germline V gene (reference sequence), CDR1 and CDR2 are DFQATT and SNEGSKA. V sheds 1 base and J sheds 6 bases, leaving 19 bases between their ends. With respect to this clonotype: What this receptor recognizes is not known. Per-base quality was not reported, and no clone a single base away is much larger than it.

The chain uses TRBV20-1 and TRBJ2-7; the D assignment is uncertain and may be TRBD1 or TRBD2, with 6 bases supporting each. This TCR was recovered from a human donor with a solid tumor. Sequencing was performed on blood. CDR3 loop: CSARVGGSVGREQYF. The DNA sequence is TGCAGTGCTAGAGTAGGGGGGAGTGTGGGCCGCGAGCAGTACTTC.